The T cell receptor (beta chain) under discussion was sequenced for a study of neurological immune-mediated disorders (dated by TCRdb to the late 2010s). In terms of the full investigation: Peripheral blood TCR-beta repertoires from HTLV-I-associated myelopathy (HAM/TSP) patients, multiple sclerosis patients and healthy controls were compared by UMI-based sequencing. Alongside PBMC samples, the set of some 100 TCR-beta libraries contained longitudinal samples, technical triplicates, and paired CD4+ and CD8+ T-cell subsets that had been sorted. Each longitudinal HAM/TSP and healthy donor was sampled at 3 time-points spaced at 3-40 month intervals. The cohort included 60 to 70 subjects: around 15 with HAM/TSP, approximately 34 with multiple sclerosis, and some 20 healthy controls.

The CDR3, from cysteine to phenylalanine, totals 14 residues. Only the CDR3 DNA is retained, 42 bases long and in frame from the first base. V was cut back by 3 bases and J by 0 bases, leaving a gap of 9 bases between them. Overall results and qualifications from the work: TCR clonal expansion was highest in HAM/TSP patients and lowest in MS patients, with MS patients falling below even healthy controls. No identical CDR3 amino acid sequences were shared among expanded clones across subjects, suggesting private TCR-beta repertoires in all groups.

This clonotype was found many times. Its cognate antigen has yet to be identified. The sample holds no much larger clone one base away, and base qualities are not on file. The time point label, as the study defines it: longitudinal time-point 1 (baseline). The healthy controls were volunteers from blood banks in Maryland, USA. Unsorted PBMC libraries were generated from 2 million PBMCs stored in RNAlater at -80 °C until RNA extraction. Peripheral blood was subjected to Ficoll-Hypaque density gradient centrifugation to isolate PBMCs, which were then cryopreserved in liquid nitrogen. To synthesize cDNA, template-switch 5'RACE was performed with a primer carrying a 10-nucleotide random unique molecular identifier so that each TCR transcript was tagged. Every sequencing run covered 15-18 subjects and yielded more than 160 million TCR-beta sequences. The RNeasy kit was used for extraction of total RNA. The KAPA Real-time Library Amplification kit was used to amplify TCR-beta VDJ regions with primers targeting the TCR constant region and the 5'RACE anchor. Sample indexes and Illumina adaptors were added in a first PCR, and a second PCR then increased library yield. After Ampure bead purification, the roughly 650 bp TCR product was size-selected on a 2% E-gel SizeSelection system. Before pooling, library quality was assessed on a Bioanalyzer, concentration was determined with Qubit, and library quantification was performed with the Kapa Library Quantification kit. Libraries were sequenced paired-end 2 x 150 bp on an Illumina HiSeq 2500. To increase sequence diversity, roughly 24-32% phiX was spiked into each library pool. The study's own analysis went as follows. The quality-filtered reads were processed with the UMI-based MiGEC pipeline, whose error correction step removed more than 75% of the raw TCR sequences. IMGT germline references were used for alignment of VDJ genes, and clonotypes were defined by a unique CDR3 amino acid sequence together with V-J genes. Clonal expansion, Shannon diversity and CDR3 relatedness (CalcPairwiseDistances, ClusterSamples) were evaluated with VDJtools, and phylogenetic trees were built with CLCbio workbench. A clone was classed as expanded if it had 8 or more unique UMIs, a cutoff based on coefficient-of-variation modelling across technical triplicates. The public reads were quality trimmed at Q25 with fastp and then assembled into clones with MiXCR by TCRdb, keeping productive beta chains. Each CDR3 protein gets just one entry, which takes the most common genes and DNA from the rows behind it. Clone size and V and J calls follow TCRdb, not the original study. The sample table lists some 49,000 distinct CDR3 sequences, more than 8% of them with a count of one. The top ten hold roughly 1.6% of the sample.

This sequence originates from a woman in her thirties or forties in good health. In this chain, TRBV12-3 or TRBV12-4 is recombined with TRBJ2-7; the D element could tentatively be TRBD1 or TRBD2, as 5 bases agree for each. Sequenced material: PBMCs. The CDR3 is CASSFWGSSYEQYF. The nucleotide sequence is TGTGCCAGCAGTTTCTGGGGGAGCTCCTACGAGCAGTACTTC.